This T cell receptor beta chain stems from a study of cytomegalovirus exposure and HLA in healthy donors (dated by TCRdb to 2017 to 2019). For the wider study: An earlier analysis of roughly 500 of the donors reported 250 to 350 Gb of sequence data and about 100 million unique TCR beta sequences from roughly 200 million T cells. Roughly 300 gigabases of sequencing data and about 92 million unique TCR sequences made up an early release that covered approximately 700 HLA-typed donors. Of the roughly 420 genotyped donors, approximately 81% were placed in the genetic ancestry cluster associated with self-reported Caucasian donors. The aim of the study was to test whether cataloging public T cell receptors could identify signatures of past pathogen exposure. Using immunosequencing, the study profiled T cell repertoires from 500 to 800 subjects and related those repertoires to cytomegalovirus serostatus. Besides the first cohort of roughly 660 subjects, a separate validation cohort made up of 90 to 150 different subjects was used. To predict cytomegalovirus infection status, the study brought together high-throughput TCR immunosequencing, statistical association of individual TCRs with disease status, and machine learning. In a later analysis, previously published TCR beta repertoires from 550 to 700 donors were re-analyzed and high-resolution HLA genotyping was added so that TCR occurrence patterns could be studied. The later analysis used no new phenotypic data to find candidate immune exposures, relying instead on TCR beta sequences and their occurrence across donors. In an earlier analysis of 500 to 650 of the donors, high-throughput TCR beta sequencing was used to judge whether each TCR beta V gene segment behaved as functional or pseudogenic. Donor age, sex, ethnicity and CMV serostatus were compiled alongside the repertoire data. In a later genetic analysis, genome-wide SNP genotypes for about 65% of the roughly 670 donors were used, and that subset was treated as a discovery cohort. All discovery cohort repertoires had been generated on a single sequencing platform. HLA typing covered class I and class II loci at four-digit resolution. Typing coverage varied by locus: roughly 629-630 donors for A, B, C, DRB1 and DQB1; 522 for DQA1; more than 600 for DPA1; roughly 450 for DPB1. Several DR-DQ haplotypes were treated as single units for association and clustering because of strong linkage in the cohort. On average, 235,054 unique TCR beta nucleotide sequences were sequenced per donor among a few hundred genotyped donors of the cohort, with roughly 18% of those sequences being non-productive. Overall study outcomes, separate from this receptor: The sequencing pipeline was judged likely to have produced a cluster of highly shared sequence variants as a technical artifact. In a later analysis, most CMV-associated TCR beta chains were found to appear HLA-restricted, with HLA associations seemingly driven largely by CMV exposure. According to a later analysis, TCR association rates differed among HLA loci, with DRB1 alleles showing the most associated TCRs and HLA-C alleles showing the fewest. At a false discovery rate of 0.05, a later analysis linked 15,000 to 20,000 TCR beta sequences to specific HLA alleles. Broadly in line with IMGT annotations, most TCR beta V segments showed up in productive rearrangements about 87% or about 30% of the time in an earlier analysis of several hundred of the donors. The classifier was reported to diagnose cytomegalovirus status with high specificity and sensitivity in both the original cohort and the validation cohort. Because the 87-base-pair reads could not distinguish some IMGT-functional V segments, including TRBV6-2 and TRBV6-3, those segments were excluded. While some public TCRs were present in many individuals, most TCR sequences turned up only very rarely across donors. Compared with equally common non-associated chains, HLA-associated TCR beta chains in a later analysis were more clonally expanded and had lower generation probabilities. HLA typing was unavailable for some donors at each locus, so association tests used only the typed subset. In this cohort, only TCR beta chains were sequenced, and detectable features were limited by the absence of alpha or paired-chain data. The study gave a list of 150 to 200 TCR beta chains associated with cytomegalovirus. Presence/absence analyses assumed roughly uniform sequencing depth across donors, an assumption that may not hold. According to a later analysis, parvovirus B19, influenza, CMV and Epstein-Barr virus appeared linked to several top co-occurrence clusters. Correlated functional status among segregating V segments might reflect linkage disequilibrium, but an unknown experimental factor could not be ruled out. The only immune exposure information available for the cohort was CMV serostatus. According to the authors, the approach could potentially be generalized to other disease states and immunological phenotypes. When HLA alleles, especially DR and DQ, strongly co-occurred, TCR associations were difficult to assign to individual alleles. A few of the identified cytomegalovirus-associated TCR beta chains were confirmed in vitro to be specific for cytomegalovirus antigens. A further reported finding was that TCR beta sequences accurately predicted the HLA-A and HLA-B alleles for most subjects in the first cohort. V-gene and J-gene trimming of TCR beta chains was associated with a missense DCLRE1C variant in a later genetic analysis, and the association was replicated in an independent cohort. A later genetic analysis reported fewer N-insertions in productive TCRs among donors in an Asian-associated ancestry cluster than the 666-donor mean. Because counts were too low, roughly 17 rarely observed V segments, including chromosome 9 orphons, were left out of the earlier analysis of approximately 580 of the donors.

Based on the germline V gene (reference sequence), the CDR1 and CDR2 sequences are GTSNPN and SVGIG. The CDR3 numbers 13 residues from cysteine through phenylalanine. The kept DNA is CDR3 alone, 39 bases in frame from the first base. From V the trimming removes 3 bases and from J it removes 5 bases, while the gene matches leave 4 bases of the junction unaccounted for. The cohort consisted of 666 healthy bone marrow donors. All cohort members were sampled while nominally healthy, although unrecorded immune exposures were likely present. The donor tested CMV seronegative and was one of the 352 seronegative cohort members. Each donor provided a peripheral blood sample, and peripheral blood mononuclear cells were used for TCR beta sequencing. Genomic DNA extraction from the blood cell samples was performed with the Qiagen DNeasy Blood Extraction Kit. The library came from the immunoSEQ multiplex PCR assay. For the multiplex PCR, a mixture combining 60 forward primers for TCR Vbeta segments and 13 reverse primers for TCR Jbeta segments was used. The CDR3 region of rearranged TCR beta genes was amplified from genomic DNA with a multiplex PCR assay. Amplified TCR beta libraries were sequenced as 87-base-pair reads on the Illumina HiSeq System. The authors' analysis ran thus. In a later analysis, some 80 million unique TCR beta chains were counted across the 500 to 850 repertoires, and roughly 9.9 million of these chains were shared by at least two donors. Raw reads were error-corrected and collapsed into unique sequences by a nearest-neighbor algorithm in which closely related sequences were merged to remove PCR and sequencing errors. Alignment of CDR3 sequences to IMGT reference sequences was used to assign V, D and J gene segments. For a sequence to be retained, a match of at least six nucleotides to both a V gene segment and a J gene segment was required. Rearrangements were called productive when the CDR3 lacked stop codons and stayed in frame with V and J; all others were non-productive. Following IMGT convention, CDR3 was defined as the stretch from the second conserved V-encoded cysteine to the conserved J-encoded phenylalanine. Sequences without an unambiguous match to a single V gene segment were excluded from the earlier analysis of over 500 of the donors. In an earlier analysis of approximately 610 of the donors, V segments were called functional above 56.7% productive rearrangements and were called segregating when the between-donor standard deviation exceeded 5%. A statistical classification framework was built to diagnose cytomegalovirus status from the catalog of TCR beta chain sequences. In a later analysis, TCR nucleotide sequences were compared against IMGT/GENE-DB human TR gene sequences so that V and J genes could be assigned. Using the TCRdist pipeline, a later analysis assigned CDR3 sequences along with most-parsimonious VDJ recombination scenarios. In a later analysis, every TCR beta chain was defined by the combination of its CDR3 amino acid sequence and its V-gene family, and reads without a unique V-gene family were dropped. A later analysis removed 500 to 600 highly shared, low-generation-probability nucleotide sequences to deal with suspected cross-contamination and a sequencing artifact. In a later analysis, a clonal expansion index for each public chain was calculated from normalized within-repertoire ranks of inferred template counts. A later analysis computed generation probabilities with a VDJ recombination model fitted to out-of-frame rearrangements, and checked the results against IGoR. A later analysis scored TCR-TCR, TCR-HLA and TCR-CMV co-occurrence with hypergeometric tests, applying a repertoire-size bias correction to TCR pairs. False discovery rates were estimated in a later analysis by permuting HLA or CMV assignments 20 times. In a later analysis, co-occurring TCRs were grouped using DBSCAN, and TCRdist sequence similarity was added for clustering within HLA-allele-positive subsets. Repertoires with fewer than 30,000 or more than 120,000 public chains, plus five repertoires with anomalous nucleotide sharing, were excluded from co-occurrence clustering. Here the immuneACCESS table is served through TCRdb, limited to in-frame sequences with V and J called. Missing clones are a known gap in these copies; in checked studies unresolved V genes cover under half, and the rest lacks a known reason. The D gene and trimming were derived from the DNA, and the V and J assignments and clone size from that table. Recorded for this sample are under 200,000 clones; roughly four fifths of them occurred a single time. The ten largest account for around 0.46% of the sample.

With regard to this clone: This receptor's antigen is unknown. Base qualities are not at hand, and no much larger clone is one base apart.

The chain is encoded by TRBV30 joined to TRBJ2-5; 9 middle bases align to TRBD1. The source material was PBMCs. The clonotype was recovered from a woman aged 50 to 65 in good health and CMV-seronegative. This receptor carries the CDR3 CAWRGTGWETQYF. The nucleotides read TGTGCCTGGAGAGGGACAGGGTGGGAGACCCAGTACTTC.